The 6 T cell receptor beta chains presented below share a single source sample, sequenced in a study of beta chain features in type 1 diabetes. As every portion of the isolated RNA was reverse transcribed, the sequencing read expressed TCRB transcripts. Assay used: immunoSEQ multiplex PCR; TCRdb lists only in-frame clones, some missing. Of 150,000 or so clones detected, around 10% appear once; the ten largest clones hold about 1.9%. The sequenced material came from central memory CD4+ T cells from blood. Receptors originate from a young man in good health.

This clone was counted a few times. The chain has TRBV4-3 and TRBJ2-5; D possibly corresponds to TRBD1 (6 bases). Germline V CDR1 and CDR2: LGHNA, YSLEER. The V and J ends lost 5 bases and 7 bases respectively, with 17 bases between them. The CDR3 spans 14 residues. The DNA of the CDR3 is TGCGCCAGCAGCGTCGAACAGGGATGGGGGACCCAGTACTTC. This translates into CASSVEQGWGTQYF.

The gene calls are TRBV27 and TRBJ2-4; 7 nucleotides line up with TRBD1. This CDR3 is built from 18 residues. The trim removed 5 bases at V and 0 bases at J, leaving 13 bases unmatched. Germline V gives CDR1 MNHEY, CDR2 SMNVEV (reference sequence). The CDR3 nucleotides are TGTGCCAGCAGTCTTAGGACAGGTGCCTTGCCAGCCAAAAACATTCAGTACTTC. It codes for CASSLRTGALPAKNIQYF.

In this sample, this clone turned up a few times. V usage is TRBV7-9 and J usage is TRBJ1-1, with D unresolved. CDR1 is SEHNR and CDR2 is FQNEAQ in the germline V gene (reference sequence). The CDR3 spans 15 residues. V was cut by 7 bases and J by 1 base, with 16 bases left in between. CDR3 nucleotide sequence: TGTGCCAGCATCAGAACTTGGACGGAGAACACTGAAGCTTTCTTT. Protein product: CASIRTWTENTEAFF.

The V gene is TRBV29-1, the J gene TRBJ2-1; TRBD2 aligns across 7 bases. This CDR3 is 15 amino acids long. From germline, CDR1 is SQVTM and CDR2 ANQGSEA. The J segment lost 4 bases and the V segment lost 2 bases, leaving 8 bases of the junction unmatched. The CDR3 region has the DNA TGCAGCGTTGAAACGACTAGCCTTTTTTACAATGAGCAGTTCTTC. Protein: CSVETTSLFYNEQFF.

This clone came up a few times. This chain joins TRBV7-2 and TRBJ1-1, with D possibly TRBD1 on 5 matching bases. CDR1 SGHTA and CDR2 FQGNSA come from the germline V gene. Trimming removed 1 base at V and 8 bases at J, with 14 bases between. CDR3 size: 14 residues. The CDR3 DNA is TGTGCCAGCAGCTTAGTGGGACCAGGGAAGGAAGCTTTCTTT. Its protein product is CASSLVGPGKEAFF.

This clone came up a few times. The chain has TRBV27 and TRBJ2-4; 8 nucleotides agree with TRBD1. CDR3 length: 16 amino acids. Germline lookup yields CDR1 MNHEY and CDR2 SMNVEV (reference sequence). With V trimmed by 5 bases and J by 2 bases, 8 bases remained unmatched. CDR3 region: CASSQRTGYTKNIQYF. DNA of the CDR3: TGTGCCAGCAGTCAACGGACAGGGTATACCAAAAACATTCAGTACTTC.